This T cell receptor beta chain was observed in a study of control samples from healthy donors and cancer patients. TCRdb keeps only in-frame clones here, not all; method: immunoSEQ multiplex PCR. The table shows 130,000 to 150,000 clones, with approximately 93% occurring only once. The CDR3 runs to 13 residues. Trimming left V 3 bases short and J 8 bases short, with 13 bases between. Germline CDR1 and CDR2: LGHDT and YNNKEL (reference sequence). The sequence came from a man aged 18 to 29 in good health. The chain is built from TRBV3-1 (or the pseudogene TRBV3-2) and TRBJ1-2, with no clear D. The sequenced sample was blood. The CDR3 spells CASSQDLSAGYTF. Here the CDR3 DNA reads TGTGCCAGCAGCCAGGACCTTTCCGCCGGCTACACCTTC.